This T cell receptor (beta chain) was obtained from a study of T-cell reconstitution after alpha-beta-depleted transplantation in children. General observations from the study: From newly produced T cells came most of the T-cell counts and diversity one year after transplant. Some patients owed their high day-60 TCRbeta diversity to surviving recipient T cells and thymic progenitors.

This clonotype was seen once. Its antigen is not known. Germline assignment: CDR1 MDHEN and CDR2 SYDVKM. Trimming stripped 6 bases from V and 1 base from J, with 18 bases between. The CDR3 is made up of 16 amino acids. For TCRbeta, the library was prepared with unique molecular identifiers. TCRdb reprocessed the PCR reads with MiXCR, giving one entry per CDR3 protein. The sample includes 98,000 or so distinct CDR3 sequences, more than 20% of them seen just once. The chain couples TRBV28 to TRBJ1-1; D possibly corresponds to TRBD1 (5 bases). The sample here was PBMCs, taken before TCRalphabeta/CD19-depleted stem cell transplant. This TCR derives from a boy between 2 and 15 years old with acute lymphoblastic leukemia, due to receive a stem cell transplant. In DNA form, the CDR3 reads TGTGCCAGCAGATTCGGGAGGGGCGCATGGAACACTGAAGCTTTCTTT. It is translated as CASRFGRGAWNTEAFF.